This TCR beta chain originates from a study of response to subunit inactivated influenza vaccine. General study results and limits: T cells newly recruited by each seasonal influenza vaccination are few, the authors suggested.

As concerns this clonotype: Antigen unknown.

TCRdb recomputed calls from the RT-PCR reads with MiXCR, one row per CDR3 protein. The sample holds roughly 520,000 distinct CDR3 sequences, about 25% seen once. The receptor comes from a man aged 50-59 years who received an inactivated influenza vaccine. This material consisted of CD4+ T cells sorted from PBMCs, taken roughly 5 days after vaccination.

CDR3 DNA sequence: TGTGCCAGCAGTTACTTAGGGGGCTACAATGAGCAGTTCTTC. This sequence encodes CASSYLGGYNEQFF. This chain links TRBV6-5 with TRBJ2-1; maybe TRBD1 (6 bases). From germline, CDR1 is MNHEY and CDR2 SVGAGI. This CDR3 comprises 14 residues. Between the trimmed V and J ends, which lost 1 base and 3 bases, there was a span of 7 bases.